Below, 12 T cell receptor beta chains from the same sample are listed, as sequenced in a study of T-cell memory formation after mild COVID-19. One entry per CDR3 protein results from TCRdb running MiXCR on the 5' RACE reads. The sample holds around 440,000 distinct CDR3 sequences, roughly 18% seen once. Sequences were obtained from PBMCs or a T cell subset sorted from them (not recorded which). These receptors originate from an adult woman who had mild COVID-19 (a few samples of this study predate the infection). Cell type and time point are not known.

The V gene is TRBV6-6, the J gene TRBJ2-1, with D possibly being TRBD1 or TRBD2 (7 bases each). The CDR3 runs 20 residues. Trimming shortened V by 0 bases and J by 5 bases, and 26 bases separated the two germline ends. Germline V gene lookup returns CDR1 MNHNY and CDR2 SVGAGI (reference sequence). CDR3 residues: CASSYSISSYRGLPDNEQFF. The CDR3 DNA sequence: TGTGCCAGCAGTTACTCGATTTCGTCTTACAGGGGACTACCAGACAATGAGCAGTTCTTC.

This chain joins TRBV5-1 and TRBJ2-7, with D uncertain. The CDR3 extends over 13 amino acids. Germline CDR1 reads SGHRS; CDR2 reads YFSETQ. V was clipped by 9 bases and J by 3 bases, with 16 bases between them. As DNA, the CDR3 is TGCGCCACGAGACACGATTCAAACTACGAGCAGTACTTC. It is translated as CATRHDSNYEQYF.

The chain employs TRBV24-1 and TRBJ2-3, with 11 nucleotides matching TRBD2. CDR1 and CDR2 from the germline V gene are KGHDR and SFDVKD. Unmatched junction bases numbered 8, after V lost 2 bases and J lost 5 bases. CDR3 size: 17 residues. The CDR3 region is CATSDSRSGRVGDTQYF. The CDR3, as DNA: TGTGCCACCAGTGATTCCCGTAGCGGGAGGGTCGGAGATACGCAGTATTTT.

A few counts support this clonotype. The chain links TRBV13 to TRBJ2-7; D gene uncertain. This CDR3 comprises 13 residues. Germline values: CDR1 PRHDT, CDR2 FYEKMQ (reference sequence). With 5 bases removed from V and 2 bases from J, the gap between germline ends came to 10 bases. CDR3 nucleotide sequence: TGTGCCAGCAGCACCTTAAGAGCCTACGAGCAGTACTTC. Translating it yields CASSTLRAYEQYF.

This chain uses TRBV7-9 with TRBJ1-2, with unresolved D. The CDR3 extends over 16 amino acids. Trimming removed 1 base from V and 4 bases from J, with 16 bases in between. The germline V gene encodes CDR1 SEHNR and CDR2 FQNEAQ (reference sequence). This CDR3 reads CASSLGYPEPTYGYTF. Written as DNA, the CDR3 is TGTGCCAGCAGCTTAGGATACCCAGAGCCAACCTATGGCTACACCTTC.

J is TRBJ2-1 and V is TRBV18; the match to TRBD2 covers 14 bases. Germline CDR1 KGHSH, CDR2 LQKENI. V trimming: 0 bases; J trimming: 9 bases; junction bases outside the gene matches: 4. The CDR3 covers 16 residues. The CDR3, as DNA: TGTGCCAGCTCACCACCTGGACTAGCGGGAGGTGGTGAGCAGTTCTTC. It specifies CASSPPGLAGGGEQFF.

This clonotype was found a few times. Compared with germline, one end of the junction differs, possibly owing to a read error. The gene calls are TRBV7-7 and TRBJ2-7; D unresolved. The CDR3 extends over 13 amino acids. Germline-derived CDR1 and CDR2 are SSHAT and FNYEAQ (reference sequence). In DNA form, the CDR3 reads TGTGCTAGCAGCTTATTACCCAAGGCCGAGCAGTACTTC. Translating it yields CASSLLPKAEQYF.

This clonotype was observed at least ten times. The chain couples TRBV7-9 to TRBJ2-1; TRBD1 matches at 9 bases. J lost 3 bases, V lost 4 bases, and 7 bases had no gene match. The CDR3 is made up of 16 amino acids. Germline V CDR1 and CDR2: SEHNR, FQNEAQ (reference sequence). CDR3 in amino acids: CASSSAGTGSYNEQFF. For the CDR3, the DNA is TGTGCCAGCAGCTCCGCAGGGACAGGGAGCTACAATGAGCAGTTCTTC.

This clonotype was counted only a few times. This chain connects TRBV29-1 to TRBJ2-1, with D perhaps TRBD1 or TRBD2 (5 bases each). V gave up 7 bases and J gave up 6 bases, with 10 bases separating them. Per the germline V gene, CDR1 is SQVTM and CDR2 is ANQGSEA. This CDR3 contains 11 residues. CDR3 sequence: CSGRDLNEQFF. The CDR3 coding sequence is TGCAGCGGCCGGGACCTCAATGAGCAGTTCTTC.

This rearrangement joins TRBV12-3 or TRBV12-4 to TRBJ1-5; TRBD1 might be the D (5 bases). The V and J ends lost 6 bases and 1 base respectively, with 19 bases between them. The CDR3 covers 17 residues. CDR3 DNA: TGTGCCAGCAGAACTTATGGGACGGGGAAGAGCAATCAGCCCCAGCATTTT. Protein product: CASRTYGTGKSNQPQHF.

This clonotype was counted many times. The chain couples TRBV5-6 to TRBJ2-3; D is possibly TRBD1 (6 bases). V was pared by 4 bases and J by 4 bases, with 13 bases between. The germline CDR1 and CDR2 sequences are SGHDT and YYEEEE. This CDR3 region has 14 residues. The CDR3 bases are TGTGCCAGCAGCCTTTCAGGGGCCGCAGATACGCAGTATTTT. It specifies CASSLSGAADTQYF.

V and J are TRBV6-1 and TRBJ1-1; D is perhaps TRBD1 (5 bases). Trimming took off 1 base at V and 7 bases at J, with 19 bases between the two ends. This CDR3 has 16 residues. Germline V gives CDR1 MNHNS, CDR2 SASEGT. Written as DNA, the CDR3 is TGTGCCAGCAGTGAAGTTTTCGAGACACCTGGGGGTGAAGCTTTCTTT. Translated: CASSEVFETPGGEAFF.